These 28 T cell receptor beta chains share one sample of origin, sequenced in a study of shared clonotypes between healthy human individuals. Sequencing was performed with immunoSEQ multiplex PCR; in TCRdb, only in-frame clones are kept and a portion is missing. Here the sample spans 650,000 to 750,000 clones, roughly 70% being singletons. Sequenced sample: memory CD4+ T cells sorted from blood. Subset given: CD45RA-negative fraction. The receptors were gathered from a woman aged 30 to 39 in good health.

This clone was detected only a few times. The genes are TRBV5-4 and TRBJ1-5; D is undetermined. V lost 0 bases and J 9 bases, leaving 10 bases between the germline ends. CDR1 SGHNT and CDR2 YYREEE come from the germline V gene (reference sequence). CDR3 size: 13 residues. CDR3 nucleotides: TGTGCCAGCAGCTTGGATGAGGGCTGGCCCCAGCATTTT. This translates into CASSLDEGWPQHF.

The chain has TRBV19 and TRBJ2-7; TRBD2 aligns across 10 bases. The germline gives CDR1 LNHDA, CDR2 SQIVND (reference sequence). The CDR3 extends over 16 amino acids. The V gene end was trimmed by 7 bases and the J gene end by 2 bases; junction bases not matched to a gene: 11. CDR3: CASTPGHGTSAYEQYF. The CDR3 DNA reads TGTGCCAGTACCCCGGGGCACGGGACTAGCGCCTACGAGCAGTACTTC.

The chain recombines TRBV25-1 with TRBJ1-3; TRBD1 is a possible D gene (6 bases). Germline CDR1 is MGHDK and CDR2 is SYGVNS. The CDR3 covers 15 residues. Trimming removed 5 bases from V and 7 bases from J, with 18 bases in between. As DNA, the CDR3 is TGTGCCAGCAGTCCTAAGGGGGGGGCTTCGAACACCATATATTTT. It is translated as CASSPKGGASNTIYF.

This clone was recorded once. V gene TRBV5-1 combines with J gene TRBJ2-2, with a tentative D call TRBD1 (5 bases). The CDR3 contains 16 residues. Germline V lookup: CDR1 SGHRS, CDR2 YFSETQ. V was cut by 1 base and J by 2 bases, with 12 bases left in between. CDR3 region: CASSLSTTANTGELFF. The DNA for the CDR3 is TGCGCCAGCAGCTTGTCAACGACAGCCAACACCGGGGAGCTGTTTTTT.

This chain connects TRBV6-5 to TRBJ1-1; D may be TRBD1 (5 bases). Per the germline V gene, CDR1 is MNHEY and CDR2 is SVGAGI. The V gene lost 5 bases and the J gene lost 0 bases, with 10 bases spanning the gap. CDR3 length: 14 residues. The CDR3 region is CASSGGRVNTEAFF. Here the CDR3 DNA reads TGTGCCAGCAGTGGGGGACGGGTGAACACTGAAGCTTTCTTT.

This rearrangement joins TRBV18 to TRBJ2-5; D is unclear. Germline CDR1 and CDR2: KGHSH and LQKENI. Trimming pared 3 bases from V and 1 base from J, leaving 12 bases between. CDR3 length: 15 amino acids. This CDR3 reads CASSPSANSQETQYF. CDR3 bases: TGTGCCAGCTCACCGTCGGCGAACAGCCAAGAGACCCAGTACTTC.

Concerning this clone: This same CDR3 is encoded by further DNA sequences in the sample. The chain employs TRBV27 and TRBJ1-1, with unresolved D. In germline, CDR1 is MNHEY, CDR2 SMNVEV (reference sequence). CDR3 length equals 13 residues. V was clipped by 4 bases and J by 0 bases, with 6 bases between them. DNA for the CDR3: TGTGCCAGCAGTTCAAGTCTGAACACTGAAGCTTTCTTT. This codes for CASSSSLNTEAFF.

This chain joins TRBV19 and TRBJ2-3, with D possibly TRBD2 on 5 matching bases. The CDR3 length is 14 residues. The germline V gene has CDR1 LNHDA and CDR2 SQIVND (reference sequence). V lost 3 bases, J lost 4 bases, and 11 bases lay in between. The CDR3 DNA is TGTGCCAGTAGTATCATCAGCGGATCAGATACGCAGTATTTT. Its protein is CASSIISGSDTQYF. The full variable domain, rest sourced from reference TRBV19 and TRBJ2-3, is DGGITQSPKYLFRKEGQNVTLSCEQNLNHDAMYWYRQDPGQGLRLIYYSQIVNDFQKGDIAEGYSVSREKKESFPLTVTSAQKNPTAFYLCASSIISGSDTQYFGPGTRLTVL.

This clone was recorded a few times. This CDR3 is also generated by other DNA sequences in the sample. This chain uses TRBV5-1 with TRBJ2-7; TRBD1 matches at 11 bases. The V gene end was trimmed by 4 bases and the J gene end by 6 bases; junction bases not matched to a gene: 6. CDR1 is SGHRS and CDR2 is YFSETQ in the germline V gene. The CDR3 consists of 14 residues. The CDR3 bases are TGCGCCAGCAGCCCCGGGACAGGGGGGCTCGAGCAGTACTTC. The encoded protein is CASSPGTGGLEQYF.

This clone was counted between two and nine times. The chain links TRBV5-6 to TRBJ2-2; D is unresolved. CDR1 SGHDT and CDR2 YYEEEE come from the germline V gene. V gave up 1 base and J gave up 3 bases, with 4 bases separating them. The CDR3 loop spans 13 amino acids. The CDR3 sequence is CASSLLHTGELFF. For the CDR3, the DNA is TGTGCCAGCAGCTTGTTGCACACCGGGGAGCTGTTTTTT.

The chain is built from TRBV30 and TRBJ1-2; TRBD1 is a possible D gene (5 bases). V was cut by 4 bases and J by 2 bases, with 14 bases left in between. The germline V gene has CDR1 GTSNPN and CDR2 SVGIG (reference sequence). This CDR3 comprises 14 residues. In nucleotides, the CDR3 is TGTGCCTGGACGCCAAGGGGTCCCAACTATGGCTACACCTTC. Translated, it gives CAWTPRGPNYGYTF.

The chain couples TRBV6-6 to TRBJ2-7; 8 bases match TRBD1. The CDR3 runs to 14 residues. Germline CDR1 is MNHNY and CDR2 is SVGAGI (reference sequence). The V segment lost 7 bases and the J segment 2 bases; nucleotides outside the gene matches: 7. CDR3: CASTRQGSTYEQYF. The DNA of the CDR3 is TGTGCCAGCACCAGACAGGGGAGCACCTACGAGCAGTACTTC.

The V call is TRBV2, the J call TRBJ2-1; either TRBD1 or TRBD2 may fit D (5 bases each). The CDR3 length is 13 residues. Per the germline V gene, CDR1 is SNHLY and CDR2 is FYNNEI. V shed 8 bases and J shed 2 bases, with 10 bases lying between them. CDR3 sequence reads: CASFRGTYNEQFF. CDR3 in DNA: TGTGCCAGCTTCCGGGGCACCTACAATGAGCAGTTCTTC.

The chain has TRBV7-8 and TRBJ2-1, with 13 bases aligning to TRBD2. From germline, CDR1 is SGHVS and CDR2 FQNEAQ. The ends lost 1 base at V and 0 bases at J; junction bases unmatched: 3. This CDR3 contains 18 residues. The CDR3 sequence is CASSLGRLAGGSYNEQFF. In nucleotides, the CDR3 is TGTGCCAGCAGCTTAGGAAGACTAGCGGGAGGCTCCTACAATGAGCAGTTCTTC.

This clone was recorded many times. The chain carries TRBV7-8 and TRBJ1-4, with unresolved D. V lost 3 bases, J lost 0 bases, and 11 bases lay in between. The CDR3 runs 16 residues. Per the germline V gene, CDR1 is SGHVS and CDR2 is FQNEAQ. CDR3 region: CASSLNSGATNEKLFF. The CDR3 DNA reads TGTGCCAGCAGCTTGAATAGCGGGGCAACTAATGAAAAACTGTTTTTT.

CDR3 region: CASSSPFGGYEQYF. In nucleotides, the CDR3 is TGTGCCAGCAGTTCCCCGTTCGGTGGCTACGAGCAGTACTTC. V is TRBV6-5 and J is TRBJ2-7; D not certain. CDR1 is MNHEY, CDR2 SVGAGI, per germline. Trimming removed 4 bases from V and 3 bases from J, with 13 bases in between. The CDR3 contains 14 residues.

On this clone: A read error is possible here, since a much larger clone lies one base away. This chain links TRBV27 with TRBJ2-2; the D is unclear. The CDR3 loop spans 13 amino acids. V dropped 6 bases and J dropped 0 bases, with 5 bases sitting between them. Germline CDR1 and CDR2: MNHEY and SMNVEV (reference sequence). This CDR3 is CASRPTNTGELFF. The CDR3 DNA is TGTGCCAGCAGACCCACGAACACCGGGGAGCTGTTTTTT.

This clone was seen a single time. The chain is built from TRBV19 and TRBJ2-3; tentative D call: TRBD2 (5 bases). Germline assignment: CDR1 LNHDA and CDR2 SQIVND (reference sequence). This CDR3 is built from 15 residues. The germline V and J ends were trimmed by 1 base and 0 bases, with 8 bases remaining between them. The CDR3: CASSIAGGSTDTQYF. For the CDR3, the DNA is TGTGCCAGTAGTATAGCTGGCGGGAGCACAGATACGCAGTATTTT.

Notes on this clone: In the same sample, other DNA sequences code for this CDR3. V gene TRBV28 combines with J gene TRBJ2-5; the match to TRBD1 covers 7 bases. The CDR3 runs to 13 residues. Germline assignment: CDR1 MDHEN and CDR2 SYDVKM. V shed 5 bases, J shed 3 bases, and the junction held 3 bases outside the gene matches. CDR3 sequence (DNA): TGTGCCAGCAGTCTTGGACAGGAAGAGACCCAGTACTTC. Amino acid sequence: CASSLGQEETQYF.

The J gene is TRBJ2-1, the V gene TRBV20-1; D remains ambiguous. V dropped 0 bases and J dropped 10 bases, with 7 bases sitting between them. The germline V gene has CDR1 DFQATT and CDR2 SNEGSKA (reference sequence). This CDR3 has 11 amino acids. Here the CDR3 reads CSARELPEQFF. The CDR3 nucleotides read TGCAGTGCTAGAGAACTCCCGGAGCAGTTCTTC.

The rearrangement links TRBV29-1 to TRBJ1-4; TRBD1 matches at 7 bases. The CDR3 length is 14 residues. The trim removed 6 bases at V and 8 bases at J, leaving 12 bases unmatched. Germline CDR1 is SQVTM and CDR2 is ANQGSEA. This CDR3 reads CSVSQGGLSEKLFF. Here the CDR3 DNA reads TGCAGCGTCTCCCAGGGGGGCCTAAGCGAAAAACTGTTTTTT.

This chain joins TRBV28 and TRBJ2-5; TRBD2 agrees at 8 bases. CDR1 and CDR2 (germline): MDHEN, SYDVKM. The CDR3 consists of 15 residues. The V segment lost 6 bases and the J segment 2 bases; nucleotides outside the gene matches: 8. DNA of the CDR3: TGTGCCAGCAGAGTAGCGGGAAAGGGGCAAGAGACCCAGTACTTC. Translated: CASRVAGKGQETQYF.

The chain joins TRBV5-4 to TRBJ2-2; D may match TRBD1 or TRBD2 (5 bases each). The germline V and J ends were trimmed by 0 bases and 4 bases, with 13 bases remaining between them. The CDR3 has 16 amino acids. The germline V gene has CDR1 SGHNT and CDR2 YYREEE (reference sequence). The CDR3 region has the DNA TGTGCCAGCAGCTTGGCTTCTATCGGGGCCACCGGGGAGCTGTTTTTT. Its translation is CASSLASIGATGELFF. The variable domain in full, completed from reference TRBV5-4 and TRBJ2-2, reads ETGVTQSPTHLIKTRGQQVTLRCSSQSGHNTVSWYQQALGQGPQFIFQYYREEENGRGNFPPRFSGLQFPNYSSELNVNALELDDSALYLCASSLASIGATGELFFGEGSRLTVL.

The chain is built from TRBV28 and TRBJ2-5; 9 nucleotides match TRBD2. Germline assignment: CDR1 MDHEN and CDR2 SYDVKM. The V and J ends lost 6 bases and 4 bases, in that order; junction bases with no gene match: 3. The CDR3 is made up of 13 amino acids. CDR3 amino acids: CASRHSGRETQYF. Written as DNA, the CDR3 is TGTGCCAGCAGACATAGCGGGAGAGAGACCCAGTACTTC.

This chain uses TRBV28 with TRBJ1-5; no definite D call. V was clipped by 5 bases and J by 0 bases, with 8 bases between them. The CDR3 spans 14 residues. The germline CDR1 and CDR2 sequences are MDHEN and SYDVKM. The CDR3 reads CASSPLPSNQPQHF. As DNA, the CDR3 is TGTGCCAGCAGTCCCCTTCCTAGCAATCAGCCCCAGCATTTT.

V usage is TRBV5-6 and J usage is TRBJ2-3; D is uncertain. From germline, CDR1 is SGHDT and CDR2 YYEEEE. V lost 6 bases and J 1 base, leaving 9 bases between the germline ends. This CDR3 is built from 13 residues. CDR3 in amino acids: CASNTRGTDTQYF. DNA of the CDR3: TGTGCCAGCAATACTCGGGGCACAGATACGCAGTATTTT.

V usage is TRBV11-2 and J usage is TRBJ2-2, with 14 bases identical to TRBD2. Trimming at V came to 0 bases and at J to 5 bases, leaving 8 bases not matched to a gene. CDR3 length: 19 residues. Germline-derived CDR1 and CDR2 are SGHAT and FQNNGV. For the CDR3, the DNA is TGTGCCAGCAGCTTAGAAGGGACTAGCGGGAGAGGGAGGACCGGGGAGCTGTTTTTT. Its protein is CASSLEGTSGRGRTGELFF. The full variable domain, rest sourced from reference TRBV11-2 and TRBJ2-2, is EAGVAQSPRYKIIEKRQSVAFWCNPISGHATLYWYQQILGQGPKLLIQFQNNGVVDDSQLPKDRFSAERLKGVDSTLKIQPAKLEDSAVYLCASSLEGTSGRGRTGELFFGEGSRLTVL.

The V call is TRBV7-2, the J call TRBJ2-1; 8 nucleotides line up with TRBD1. Germline V gene data show CDR1 as SGHTA and CDR2 as FQGNSA. The CDR3 extends over 12 amino acids. V lost 3 bases and J lost 16; bases outside the gene matches: 8. In nucleotides, the CDR3 is TGTGCCAGCAGCTTTACCCAGGGGGCTTCCTTCTTC. It is translated as CASSFTQGASFF.